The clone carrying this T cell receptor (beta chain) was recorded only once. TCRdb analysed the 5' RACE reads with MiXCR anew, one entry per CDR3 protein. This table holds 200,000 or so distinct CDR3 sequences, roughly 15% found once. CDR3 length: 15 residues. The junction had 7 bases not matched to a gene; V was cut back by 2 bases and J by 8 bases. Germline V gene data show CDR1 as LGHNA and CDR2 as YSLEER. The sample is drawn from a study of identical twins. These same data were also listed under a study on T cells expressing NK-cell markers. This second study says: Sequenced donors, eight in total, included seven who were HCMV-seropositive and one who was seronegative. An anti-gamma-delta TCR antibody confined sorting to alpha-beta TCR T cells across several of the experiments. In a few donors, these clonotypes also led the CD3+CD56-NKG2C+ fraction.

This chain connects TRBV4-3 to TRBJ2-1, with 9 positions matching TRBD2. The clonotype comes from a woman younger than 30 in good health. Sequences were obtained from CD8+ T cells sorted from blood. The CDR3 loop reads CASSQLAGLSDEQFF. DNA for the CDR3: TGCGCCAGCAGCCAACTAGCGGGGCTTTCGGATGAGCAGTTCTTC.